The source of this TCR beta chain is a study of blood T cell repertoires in COVID-19. Study details: The samples span acute and convalescent COVID-19 from the United States, Italy and Spain. In each case, the material was cDNA or gDNA derived from T cells, B-cell-depleted T cells, or PBMCs.

This clone has a handful of counts. In the original processing: Nucleated cell counts were estimated from reference gene primer amplification. Clones were read by immunoSEQ multiplex PCR, and TCRdb kept only the in-frame ones, dropping some. V and J calls and clone size are given by that table; D and trimming were obtained from the DNA. In the table there are over 100,000 clones, approximately 74% of which are singletons. Germline V gene lookup returns CDR1 SGHRS and CDR2 YFSETQ. V was pared by 0 bases and J by 5 bases, with 9 bases between. CDR3 length equals 15 residues. The chain combines TRBV5-1 with TRBJ1-6, with D possibly matching TRBD1 (6 bases). The sequence derives from an older woman with acute or convalescent COVID-19. The sequencing input was peripheral blood. The CDR3 sequence is CASSLGDTHNSPLHF. DNA for the CDR3: TGCGCCAGCAGCTTGGGGGACACCCATAATTCACCCCTCCACTTT.